The 29 T cell receptor beta chains below come from one sample, sequenced in a study of T cells in Graves' hyperthyroidism and ophthalmopathy. Amplification of TCR beta CDR3 regions was performed using RNA transcripts as template. Initially, a first-round RT-PCR of the TCR CDR3 employed the HTBI primer set. TCRdb re-derived calls from the multiplex PCR reads in MiXCR, one entry per CDR3 protein. The sample comprises under 250,000 distinct CDR3 sequences, around 26% of which are singletons, and 35% rests with the top ten. The specimen was blood. Source of these receptors: a woman in her 40s with Graves' ophthalmopathy.

This clonotype was observed a few times. This rearrangement joins TRBV6-1 to TRBJ2-7; 12 bases line up with TRBD1. Germline CDR1 reads MNHNS; CDR2 reads SASEGT. Losses at the gene ends were 6 bases for V and 7 bases for J; bases not matched to a gene: 10. The CDR3 consists of 15 residues. CDR3 region: CASRTSGQGAGEQYF. CDR3 DNA: TGTGCCAGCAGAACATCGGGACAGGGGGCTGGGGAGCAGTACTTC.

This clonotype was seen repeatedly, ten times or more. This sequence joins TRBV19 and TRBJ2-4, with 8 bases matching TRBD1. The V gene's germline CDR1 is LNHDA and CDR2 SQIVND (reference sequence). This CDR3 is built from 14 residues. J gave up 8 bases and V 4 bases, and 7 bases lay outside the gene matches. Here the CDR3 DNA reads TGTGCCAGTAGTACATTTCAGGGGGCGGACATTCAGTACTTC. It is translated as CASSTFQGADIQYF.

The chain couples TRBV28 to TRBJ1-2; D unclear. Germline loops: CDR1 MDHEN, CDR2 SYDVKM. Trimming removed 2 bases at V and 8 bases at J, with 9 bases between. The CDR3 is 12 amino acids. CDR3 region: CASSLGQSGYTF. In DNA form, the CDR3 reads TGTGCCAGCAGTTTAGGGCAGTCAGGCTACACCTTC.

This chain connects TRBV27 to TRBJ2-2, with TRBD2 matching 11 bases. CDR3 size: 14 residues. Germline assignment: CDR1 MNHEY and CDR2 SMNVEV (reference sequence). V shed 10 bases, J shed 5 bases, and the junction held 6 bases outside the gene matches. CDR3 DNA: TGTGCCACCACACTAGCGGGAGTTACCGGGGAGCTGTTTTTT. It encodes CATTLAGVTGELFF.

V gene TRBV11-2 combines with J gene TRBJ1-1; D call uncertain. The germline V gene encodes CDR1 SGHAT and CDR2 FQNNGV. V dropped 3 bases and J dropped 1 base, with 9 bases sitting between them. CDR3 length: 14 residues. The CDR3 region is CASSLVFRNTEAFF. The CDR3 coding sequence is TGTGCCAGCAGCTTGGTGTTTAGGAACACTGAAGCTTTCTTT.

The genes are TRBV7-2 and TRBJ2-7; TRBD1 matches 8 bases. The CDR3 is 14 residues long. Germline assignment: CDR1 SGHTA and CDR2 FQGNSA. J gave up 3 bases and V 1 base, and 2 bases lay outside the gene matches. The CDR3, as DNA: TGTGCCAGCAGCTTAGGACAGGGGTACTACGAGCAGTACTTC. Protein: CASSLGQGYYEQYF.

This clonotype was recorded at least ten times. The rearrangement links TRBV9 to TRBJ2-2; 8 nucleotides line up with TRBD1. The CDR3 has 14 residues. From germline, CDR1 is SGDLS and CDR2 YYNGEE. J was trimmed by 4 bases and V by 1 base; bases with no gene match: 0. The CDR3 region is CASSVTGGTGELFF. Here the CDR3 DNA reads TGTGCCAGCAGCGTAACAGGGGGCACCGGGGAGCTGTTTTTT.

This clonotype was detected ten times or more. This rearrangement joins TRBV19 to TRBJ2-2; D uncertain. V lost 5 bases to trimming and J lost 1 base, with 11 bases between them. This CDR3 is built from 15 residues. In germline, CDR1 is LNHDA, CDR2 SQIVND (reference sequence). DNA for the CDR3: TGTGCCAGTAGTGTCGCCCTCGTGAACACCGGGGAGCTGTTTTTT. Encoded protein: CASSVALVNTGELFF.

This clonotype has at least ten counts. The V gene is TRBV6-1, the J gene TRBJ2-7, with D perhaps assigned TRBD1 or TRBD2 (6 bases each). This CDR3 contains 15 residues. CDR1 and CDR2 (germline): MNHNS, SASEGT. Trimming left V 3 bases short and J 5 bases short, with 17 bases between. The CDR3 loop reads CASSEVQGGSNEQYF. The CDR3 DNA sequence: TGTGCCAGCAGTGAGGTACAGGGAGGATCAAACGAGCAGTACTTC.

J is TRBJ2-7 and V is TRBV12-3 or TRBV12-4; 7 nucleotides agree with TRBD2. This CDR3 has 14 residues. V was clipped by 4 bases and J by 2 bases; unmatched bases: 5. CDR3 coding DNA: TGTGCCAGCAGTTGGGGAGGGTTCCCCTACGAGCAGTACTTC. Translating gives CASSWGGFPYEQYF.

The rearrangement uses TRBV7-2 and TRBJ2-7, with D perhaps matching TRBD1 or TRBD2 (5 bases each). Looked up from germline, CDR1 is SGHTA and CDR2 is FQGNSA. V was cut by 7 bases and J by 2 bases, with 12 bases left in between. The CDR3 consists of 13 residues. The CDR3 protein is CASTTMGPYEQYF. DNA of the CDR3: TGTGCCAGCACCACGATGGGACCCTACGAGCAGTACTTC.

This clonotype was recorded at least ten times. This chain joins TRBV20-1 and TRBJ2-4; D is ambiguous. The CDR3 consists of 14 residues. Trimming pared 6 bases from V and 1 base from J, leaving 13 bases between. CDR1 DFQATT and CDR2 SNEGSKA come from the germline V gene (reference sequence). This chain's CDR3 is CSAHGVSAKNIQYF. CDR3 coding DNA: TGCAGTGCACATGGGGTGTCGGCCAAAAACATTCAGTACTTC.

The rearrangement links TRBV12-3 or TRBV12-4 to TRBJ2-5, with TRBD1 matching over 10 bases. V lost 5 bases, J lost 3 bases, and 6 bases stayed unmatched. The CDR3 is 15 amino acids. The CDR3 region is CASSPDRGQEETQYF. For the CDR3, the DNA is TGTGCCAGCAGTCCAGACAGGGGGCAAGAAGAGACCCAGTACTTC.

This clonotype was observed at least ten times. This sequence joins TRBV28 and TRBJ2-4, with D maybe TRBD2 (5 bases). Germline V gene data show CDR1 as MDHEN and CDR2 as SYDVKM. V lost 8 bases to trimming and J lost 3 bases, with 8 bases between them. The CDR3 has 12 amino acids. DNA for the CDR3: TGTGCCAGCGGCGGGCTCAAAAACATTCAGTACTTC. The encoded protein is CASGGLKNIQYF.

This clonotype was counted many times. V usage is TRBV5-1 and J usage is TRBJ2-2; the match to TRBD1 covers 11 bases. Germline CDR1 is SGHRS and CDR2 is YFSETQ. This CDR3 region has 16 residues. V was pared by 3 bases and J by 2 bases, with 3 bases of the junction left unmatched. For the CDR3, the DNA is TGCGCCAGCAGCTCCGGACAGGGGGCAAACACCGGGGAGCTGTTTTTT. The encoded protein is CASSSGQGANTGELFF. The full variable domain, in which reference TRBV5-1 and TRBJ2-2 provide the parts outside the CDR3, is KAGVTQTPRYLIKTRGQQVTLSCSPISGHRSVSWYQQTPGQGLQFLFEYFSETQRNKGNFPGRFSGRQFSNSRSEMNVSTLELGDSALYLCASSSGQGANTGELFFGEGSRLTVL.

Many counts were recorded for this clonotype. This chain connects TRBV27 to TRBJ2-5; 10 bases agree with TRBD1. This CDR3 region has 14 residues. The J segment lost 4 bases and the V segment lost 5 bases, leaving 4 bases of the junction unmatched. Germline-derived CDR1 and CDR2 are MNHEY and SMNVEV (reference sequence). The CDR3 loop is CASSLRDRGETQYF. Written as DNA, the CDR3 is TGTGCCAGCAGTCTAAGGGACAGGGGAGAGACCCAGTACTTC.

In this sample, this clonotype turned up many times. This may be a read error, as it is one base from a much larger clone. This rearrangement joins TRBV29-1 to TRBJ2-5; the D gene is possibly TRBD1 (5 bases). This CDR3 spans 14 amino acids. Germline loops: CDR1 SQVTM, CDR2 ANQGSEA. CDR3 region: CSIEDRRGRETQYF. The CDR3 bases are TGCAGCATTGAAGATCGAAGGGGTAGGGAGACCCAGTACTTC.

The chain employs TRBV6-1 and TRBJ2-4; D gene uncertain. V gave up 2 bases and J gave up 2 bases, with 7 bases separating them. The germline gives CDR1 MNHNS, CDR2 SASEGT. The CDR3 is 14 amino acids. Here the CDR3 reads CASSEMGTKNIQYF. Here the CDR3 DNA reads TGTGCCAGCAGTGAAATGGGGACCAAAAACATTCAGTACTTC.

The sample holds a few counts of this clonotype. The chain is built from TRBV4-1 and TRBJ2-4; D is undetermined. The CDR3 has 14 residues. Germline V CDR1 and CDR2: MGHRA, YSYEKL. V was trimmed by 4 bases and J by 8 bases, leaving 15 bases between them. The CDR3 reads CASSLRVYSDIQYF. DNA for the CDR3: TGCGCCAGCAGCCTTCGCGTCTATTCAGACATTCAGTACTTC.

This sequence joins TRBV27 and TRBJ1-2; a possible D gene is TRBD1 (6 bases). Trimming took off 6 bases at V and 5 bases at J, with 13 bases between the two ends. The CDR3 totals 13 residues. From germline, CDR1 is MNHEY and CDR2 SMNVEV (reference sequence). CDR3 sequence (DNA): TGTGCCAGCAGAAGGGACATGGGGTATGGCTACACCTTC. It encodes CASRRDMGYGYTF.

The table lists this clonotype with many counts. V is TRBV10-3 and J is TRBJ2-2; D perhaps matches TRBD2 (6 bases). Germline V gene lookup returns CDR1 ENHRY and CDR2 SYGVKD. The CDR3 consists of 16 residues. V lost 2 bases and J lost 3, with 13 bases in between. The DNA of the CDR3 is TGTGCCATCAGTGAGACGGCTAGCGAGTACACCGGGGAGCTGTTTTTT. Translated: CAISETASEYTGELFF.

In its sample, this clonotype was seen many times. This chain links TRBV7-2 with TRBJ1-5, with D tentatively TRBD1 (5 bases). V dropped 5 bases and J dropped 4 bases, with 15 bases sitting between them. Looked up from germline, CDR1 is SGHTA and CDR2 is FQGNSA. This CDR3 is built from 15 residues. Here the CDR3 DNA reads TGTGCCAGCAGCCCAGGTGGGGGTAGGAATCAGCCCCAGCATTTT. Translation: CASSPGGGRNQPQHF.

The chain combines TRBV12-3 or TRBV12-4 with TRBJ1-1; TRBD1 is a possible D gene (5 bases). Trimming pared 8 bases from V and 1 base from J, leaving 14 bases between. This CDR3 is 14 amino acids long. The CDR3 sequence: CASATGGQNTEAFF. Written as DNA, the CDR3 is TGTGCCAGCGCAACAGGTGGACAGAACACTGAAGCTTTCTTT.

V is TRBV27 and J is TRBJ2-2, with D maybe TRBD2 (6 bases). This CDR3 spans 18 amino acids. From germline, CDR1 is MNHEY and CDR2 SMNVEV (reference sequence). The ends were cut back, 0 bases at V and 6 bases at J, with 20 bases in the middle. The CDR3 spells CASSLSARLVEGPGELFF. The CDR3 DNA follows: TGTGCCAGCAGTTTATCGGCCCGACTAGTAGAAGGTCCCGGGGAGCTGTTTTTT.

This clonotype has at least ten counts. The CDR3 DNA sequence: TGTGCCAGCAGTCATATGACCCCCTCGTCTCCTTACGAGCAGTACTTC. Amino acids: CASSHMTPSSPYEQYF. The V and J genes are TRBV6-5 and TRBJ2-7; D gene unclear. The CDR3 loop spans 16 amino acids. CDR1 and CDR2 (germline): MNHEY, SVGAGI. With 5 bases removed from V and 4 bases from J, the gap between germline ends came to 21 bases.

This clonotype was seen ten or more times. The V gene is TRBV6-5, the J gene TRBJ1-2, with D possibly matching TRBD1 (5 bases). The V gene lost 7 bases and the J gene lost 8 bases, with 17 bases spanning the gap. CDR3 size: 13 residues. The V gene's germline CDR1 is MNHEY and CDR2 SVGAGI. The chain's CDR3 is CASTQTGAKGYTF. CDR3 DNA: TGTGCCAGCACCCAGACCGGGGCTAAGGGCTACACCTTC.

This clonotype was observed at least ten times. The rearrangement uses TRBV6-5 and TRBJ2-5; 9 bases agree with TRBD2. The CDR3 consists of 15 residues. Losses at the gene ends were 6 bases for V and 3 bases for J; bases not matched to a gene: 8. Germline V gene data show CDR1 as MNHEY and CDR2 as SVGAGI. The CDR3 DNA reads as TGTGCCAGCAGGGTCTACGGCGGGAGGGAAGAGACCCAGTACTTC. Protein sequence: CASRVYGGREETQYF.

The gene calls are TRBV20-1 and TRBJ1-2; 8 bases agree with TRBD1. V was pared by 4 bases and J by 1 base, with 8 bases of the junction left unmatched. The CDR3 consists of 15 residues. Germline CDR1 is DFQATT and CDR2 is SNEGSKA (reference sequence). The CDR3: CSAIRGRTNNYGYTF. CDR3 coding DNA: TGCAGTGCTATCAGGGGGCGAACCAATAACTATGGCTACACCTTC.

The chain carries TRBV7-9 and TRBJ2-7; tentative D call: TRBD1 (6 bases). The CDR3 length is 15 residues. V lost 4 bases and J lost 5, with 18 bases in between. Germline V gene lookup returns CDR1 SEHNR and CDR2 FQNEAQ (reference sequence). The CDR3 region has the DNA TGTGCCAGCAGCTGCCCCGGGCAGGGGTCGGACGAGCAGTACTTC. This translates into CASSCPGQGSDEQYF.